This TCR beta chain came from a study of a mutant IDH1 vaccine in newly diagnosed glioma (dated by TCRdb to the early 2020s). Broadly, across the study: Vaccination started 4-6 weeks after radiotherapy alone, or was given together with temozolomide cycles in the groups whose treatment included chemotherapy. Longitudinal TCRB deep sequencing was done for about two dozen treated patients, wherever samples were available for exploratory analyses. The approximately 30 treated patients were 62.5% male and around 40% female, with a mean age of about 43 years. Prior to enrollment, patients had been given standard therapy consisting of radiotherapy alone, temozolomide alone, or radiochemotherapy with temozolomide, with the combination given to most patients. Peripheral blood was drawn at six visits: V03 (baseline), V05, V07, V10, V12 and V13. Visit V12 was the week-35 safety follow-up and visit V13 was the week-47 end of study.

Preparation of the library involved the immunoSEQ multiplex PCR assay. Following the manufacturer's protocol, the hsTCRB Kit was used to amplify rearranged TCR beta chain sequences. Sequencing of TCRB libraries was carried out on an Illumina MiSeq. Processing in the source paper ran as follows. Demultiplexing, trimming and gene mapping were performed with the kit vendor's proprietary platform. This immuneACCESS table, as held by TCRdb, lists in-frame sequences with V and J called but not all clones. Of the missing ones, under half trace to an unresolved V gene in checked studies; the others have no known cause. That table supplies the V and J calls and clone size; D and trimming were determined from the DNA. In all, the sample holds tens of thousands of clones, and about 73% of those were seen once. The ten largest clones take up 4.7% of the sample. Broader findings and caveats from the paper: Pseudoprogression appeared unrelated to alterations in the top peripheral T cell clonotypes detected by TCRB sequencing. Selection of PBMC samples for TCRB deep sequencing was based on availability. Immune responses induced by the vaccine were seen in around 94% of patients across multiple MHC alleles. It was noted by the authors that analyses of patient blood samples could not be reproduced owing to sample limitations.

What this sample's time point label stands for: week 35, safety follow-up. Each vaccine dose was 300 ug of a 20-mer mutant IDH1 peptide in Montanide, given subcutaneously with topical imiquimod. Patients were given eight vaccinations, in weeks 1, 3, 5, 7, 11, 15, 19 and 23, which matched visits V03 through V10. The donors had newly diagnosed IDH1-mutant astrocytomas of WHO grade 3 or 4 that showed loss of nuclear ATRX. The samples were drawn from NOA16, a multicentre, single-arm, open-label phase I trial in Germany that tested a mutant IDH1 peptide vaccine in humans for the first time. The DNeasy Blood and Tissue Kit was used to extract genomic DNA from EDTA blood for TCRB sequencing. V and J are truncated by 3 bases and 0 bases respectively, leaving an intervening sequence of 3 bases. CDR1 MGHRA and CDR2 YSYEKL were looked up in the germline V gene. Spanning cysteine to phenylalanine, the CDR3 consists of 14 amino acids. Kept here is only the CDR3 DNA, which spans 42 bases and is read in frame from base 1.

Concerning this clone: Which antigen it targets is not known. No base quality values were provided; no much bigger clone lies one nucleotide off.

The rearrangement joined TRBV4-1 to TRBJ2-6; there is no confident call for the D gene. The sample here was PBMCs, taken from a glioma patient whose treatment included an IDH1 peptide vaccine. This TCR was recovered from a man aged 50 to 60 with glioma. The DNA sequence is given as TGCGCCAGCAGCCACCTCTCTGGGGCCAACGTCCTGACTTTC. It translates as CASSHLSGANVLTF.